The clone carrying this T cell receptor (beta chain) came up a few times. What it recognizes is unknown. CDR1 is DFQATT and CDR2 is SNEGSKA in the germline V gene (reference sequence). The CDR3 runs 12 residues. Trimming cost V 6 bases and J 9 bases, with 15 bases left between them. This entry is derived from a study of blood T cells in healthy people across ages. Findings of the study overall: Expanded clonotype changes were possibly confounded by unknown donor CMV status. Since the PBMCs were unsorted, naive and antigen-experienced cells could not be conclusively compared.

Through a sample-barcoded 5' primer and a J-beta primer mix, a second PCR was run for roughly 7 to 11 cycles. MiXCR was run by TCRdb on the 5' RACE reads, yielding one entry per CDR3 protein. The sample has over 1,500,000 distinct CDR3 sequences, around half seen once. Sequenced input: blood. This chain links TRBV20-1 with TRBJ2-4; a weak D match, TRBD1 (6 bases). The receptor comes from a woman aged 40 to 50 in good health. The CDR3 DNA is TGCAGTGCCGGATTCAGGGGTGGCATTCAGTACTTC. It yields the protein CSAGFRGGIQYF.